This T cell receptor beta chain came from a study of Graves' ophthalmopathy and Graves' hyperthyroidism listed by TCRdb under 2018. Study-level background: Peripheral blood was collected before any treatment was given, at the time of initial diagnosis. The study used signatures of the TCR beta repertoire to tell Graves' ophthalmopathy apart from Graves' hyperthyroidism and to predict which patients would progress to ophthalmopathy. In total, 135 blood samples were TCR-sequenced: under 45 ophthalmopathy, around 75 hyperthyroidism and some 17 hyperthyroidism-to-ophthalmopathy patients. To explore V-J signatures that distinguish ophthalmopathy from hyperthyroidism, a discovery set of more than 90 patients was enrolled, made up of 43 with ophthalmopathy and around 57 with stable hyperthyroidism. An independent validation cohort comprised 18 hyperthyroidism patients and some 16 patients who later progressed from hyperthyroidism to ophthalmopathy. In six hyperthyroidism patients, T-cell repertoires of thyroid tissue and blood were compared. After sampling, hyperthyroidism patients received methimazole starting at 30 mg daily, and ophthalmopathy patients received high-dose intravenous methylprednisolone. The approximately 100 discovery patients were randomly split 7:3 into training and test sets.

The CDR3 has 15 amino acids, counting the end cysteine and phenylalanine. Of all the DNA, just the CDR3 is kept, 45 bases in frame from base 1. Based on the germline V gene (reference sequence), the CDR1 and CDR2 sequences are DFQATT and SNEGSKA. At the junction V is shortened by 0 bases and J by 2 bases; bases outside the gene matches: 4. Overall study results and their limits: Most expanded thyroid clonotypes with a frequency above 0.001 also appeared in blood, which suggests that blood repertoires may reflect the immune response in the thyroid. In validation, the model predicted ophthalmopathy progression with 70.59% sensitivity and roughly 78% specificity; approximately 12 predicted patients were CT-confirmed with GO in a median of approximately six months. In cross-validation, the 13-signature model distinguished ophthalmopathy from stable hyperthyroidism with approximately 88% sensitivity and around 82% specificity, and in the test set the corresponding values were approximately 80% and 75%. No statistical method was used to predetermine the sample size, and group allocation was not hidden from the investigators.

For repertoire sequencing, the TCR beta CDR3 regions were amplified from RNA transcripts. A first-round RT-PCR used HTBI primers with the Qiagen OneStep RT-PCR kit, followed by a second-round multiplex PCR, size selection and purification. The libraries underwent paired-end sequencing with 100 bp reads on an Illumina HiSeq2000. Processing in the source paper ran as follows. SOAPnuke was used for read processing, and reads with adapters, uncalled bases, a mean Phred below 15, or no exact constant-primer or identifier match were discarded. High-quality paired reads were merged with COPE v1.2.5. Each unique nucleotide sequence was defined as a clonotype, and clonotypes were aligned to IMGT TRB V, D and J references with MiTCR v1.1. Only V-J combinations with frequency above 0.0001 were analysed, covering over 99% of repertoires. For each V-J combination, a TCR clonal expansion and chaos score was defined as F50 clonal expansion divided by the chaos observed in the TCRdist matrix. Welch's t-statistics and random forest were used to narrow the features down to roughly twelve V-J combinations, which were then fed into a naive Bayes classifier. The similarity between thyroid and blood repertoires was quantified using the Morisita-Horn index. TCRdb redid the processing of the public reads, applying fastp at Q25 and MiXCR, and retained in-frame beta chains. Every distinct CDR3 protein forms one entry, paired with its most common genes and DNA. For this entry, the V and J calls and clone size follow TCRdb and not the study's own pipeline. The table for this sample lists 360,000 or so distinct CDR3 sequences; about 18% of them were counted only once. The ten largest clones represent around 1.5% of the sample.

This clonotype was recorded a few times. The antigen this receptor binds is unknown. It has no much larger one-base neighbor in the sample; base qualities were not kept. Ophthalmopathy patients had moderately to severely active disease, Clinical Activity Score of at least 3, NOSPECS grade of at least 4, and disease duration under 3 months. Patients with other autoimmune diseases, uncontrolled infections, pregnancy or lactation were excluded. Clinical symptoms, serum thyroxine, TRAb, thyroid ultrasound and orbital computed tomography formed the basis of the diagnosis. PBMCs were isolated from about 10 ml of fresh peripheral blood by Ficoll-Paque density gradient centrifugation. Total RNA was extracted with Trizol reagent and quality-checked on an Agilent 2100 Bioanalyzer.

Sequenced sample: peripheral blood. The sequence links TRBV20-1 to TRBJ2-7; 10 bases in the junction line up with TRBD2. The TCR comes from a woman under 30 with Graves' ophthalmopathy. Donor details come from another sample of the same person, matched by shared clones. The base sequence is TGCAGTGCTAGAGATTTAGCGGGGGGCACCTACGAGCAGTACTTC. The encoded protein is CSARDLAGGTYEQYF.